This T cell receptor beta chain is from a study of cytomegalovirus exposure and HLA in healthy donors. PCR was performed using 60 Vbeta and 13 Jbeta primers. The repertoire was sequenced with immunoSEQ multiplex PCR; TCRdb's copy has only in-frame clones and lacks some. This sample's table has about 39,000 clones. V shed 5 bases and J shed 0 bases, with 16 bases lying between them. The germline CDR1 and CDR2 sequences are SQVTM and ANQGSEA. CDR3 length: 16 residues. The sample comprised PBMCs. This chain connects TRBV29-1 to TRBJ2-2; possibly TRBD2 for D (6 bases). The clonotype was recovered from a woman aged 25 to 39 in good health and CMV-seropositive. The CDR3 sequence: CSVFGGSIANTGELFF. The DNA for the CDR3 is TGCAGCGTTTTTGGGGGGAGTATCGCGAACACCGGGGAGCTGTTTTTT.